Listed below are T cell receptor beta chains from one sample, sequenced in a study of a mutant IDH1 vaccine in newly diagnosed glioma. Profiling relied on immunoSEQ multiplex PCR, and the TCRdb table lists in-frame clones only, not all of them. Among about 51,000 clones listed, about 80% were seen once. The sequenced sample was PBMCs, obtained from a glioma patient treated with radiotherapy, temozolomide or both. Receptors originate from a middle-aged woman with glioma. The CDR3 runs from the conserved cysteine through the conserved F or W. The D gene is left open where the match is weak. A clone size is listed for some rows: how often the clone was seen (once, few, many), or a class if it is expanded.

d_call: -; j_call: TRBJ1-2; v_call: TRBV15; clone_size: -; cdr3_nt: TGTGCCACCAGCAGTCTAGGTTTTAACTATGGCTACACCTTC; cdr3_aa: CATSSLGFNYGYTF
d_call: TRBD1; j_call: TRBJ2-7; v_call: TRBV10-3; clone_size: -; cdr3_nt: TGTGCCATCAGTGAGTACGGGGGACAGGGCGCCTACGAGCAGTACTTC; cdr3_aa: CAISEYGGQGAYEQYF
d_call: TRBD1; j_call: TRBJ1-1; v_call: TRBV6-5; clone_size: -; cdr3_nt: TGTGCCAGCAGCCGGCCCGGGACAGGGTCGTCTGAAGCTTTCTTT; cdr3_aa: CASSRPGTGSSEAFF
d_call: TRBD2; j_call: TRBJ2-3; v_call: TRBV9; clone_size: few; cdr3_nt: TGTGCCAGCAGCATAGGACTAGCGGGGGGCCGTCGCACAGATACGCAGTATTTT; cdr3_aa: CASSIGLAGGRRTDTQYF
d_call: TRBD1; j_call: TRBJ1-5; v_call: TRBV18; clone_size: -; cdr3_nt: TGTGCCAGCTCAGCCCTGACGACAGGGGATAGCAATCAGCCCCAGCATTTT; cdr3_aa: CASSALTTGDSNQPQHF
d_call: -; j_call: TRBJ1-1; v_call: TRBV19; clone_size: -; cdr3_nt: TGTGCCAGTAGTATTCAGGGGAACACTGAAGCTTTCTTT; cdr3_aa: CASSIQGNTEAFF
d_call: -; j_call: TRBJ2-3; v_call: TRBV30; clone_size: -; cdr3_nt: TGTGCCTGGACCTCGGGACTCCACACAGATACGCAGTATTTT; cdr3_aa: CAWTSGLHTDTQYF
d_call: -; j_call: TRBJ1-2; v_call: TRBV6-1; clone_size: -; cdr3_nt: TGTGCCAGCCAAGGGGCAGGGTATGGCTACACCTTC; cdr3_aa: CASQGAGYGYTF
d_call: -; j_call: TRBJ1-2; v_call: TRBV7-6; clone_size: once; cdr3_nt: TGTGCCAGCAGCTTAGAAGTAGGAGGGGGGCCCAATGCTAACTATGGCTACACCTTC; cdr3_aa: CASSLEVGGGPNANYGYTF
d_call: -; j_call: TRBJ1-6; v_call: TRBV27; clone_size: -; cdr3_nt: TGTGCCAGCGGGGGTACCTTCCCCAATTCACCCCTCCACTTT; cdr3_aa: CASGGTFPNSPLHF
d_call: -; j_call: TRBJ1-2; v_call: TRBV5-1; clone_size: -; cdr3_nt: TGCGCCAGCAGCTTGGCTAGGGGCGGACTTTCTGGCTACACCTTC; cdr3_aa: CASSLARGGLSGYTF
d_call: TRBD1; j_call: TRBJ2-7; v_call: TRBV18; clone_size: -; cdr3_nt: TGTGCCAGCTCACGGGGTGTGGGACAGGGGATCTCCTACGAGCAGTACTTC; cdr3_aa: CASSRGVGQGISYEQYF
d_call: -; j_call: TRBJ1-1; v_call: TRBV27; clone_size: -; cdr3_nt: TGTGCCAGCAGTTTGAAACCCCGAGGCACTGAAGCTTTCTTT; cdr3_aa: CASSLKPRGTEAFF
d_call: TRBD1; j_call: TRBJ1-5; v_call: TRBV10-3; clone_size: -; cdr3_nt: TGTGCCATCAGTGAGTCGGGGACAGGGCGAGATCAGCCCCAGCATTTT; cdr3_aa: CAISESGTGRDQPQHF
d_call: -; j_call: TRBJ1-1; v_call: TRBV6-5; clone_size: -; cdr3_nt: TGTGCCAGCAGTCACATTTCGGGGTCGGACACTGAAGCTTTCTTT; cdr3_aa: CASSHISGSDTEAFF
d_call: TRBD1; j_call: TRBJ1-2; v_call: TRBV19; clone_size: -; cdr3_nt: TGTGCCAGTAGCCTCTCTGGACAGGGGCCGCTCGTGGGAGGCTACACCTTC; cdr3_aa: CASSLSGQGPLVGGYTF
d_call: -; j_call: TRBJ2-3; v_call: TRBV19; clone_size: -; cdr3_nt: TGTGCCAGTAGTTCTCCCCGAGGAGATACGCAGTATTTT; cdr3_aa: CASSSPRGDTQYF
d_call: -; j_call: TRBJ2-5; v_call: TRBV11-2; clone_size: once; cdr3_nt: TGTGCCAGCAGCTCGCGGGACAGTCTAAAAGAGACCCAGTACTTC; cdr3_aa: CASSSRDSLKETQYF
d_call: -; j_call: TRBJ1-1; v_call: TRBV5-6; clone_size: -; cdr3_nt: TGTGCCAGCAGCTTGGCCAATAGGGGCCCTGAAGCTTTCTTT; cdr3_aa: CASSLANRGPEAFF
d_call: TRBD1; j_call: TRBJ2-6; v_call: TRBV10-1; clone_size: -; cdr3_nt: TGCGCCAGCAGTGGGGGGCCACAGGGGCGCGGGGCCAACGTCCTGACTTTC; cdr3_aa: CASSGGPQGRGANVLTF
d_call: -; j_call: TRBJ1-6; v_call: TRBV2; clone_size: few; cdr3_nt: TGTGCCAGCAGTGTGATACAAGGGGGGAATTCACCCCTCCACTTT; cdr3_aa: CASSVIQGGNSPLHF
d_call: -; j_call: TRBJ1-2; v_call: TRBV7-9; clone_size: -; cdr3_nt: TGTGCCAGCAGCTTAGGAAGGGGCCCCTATGGCTACACCTTC; cdr3_aa: CASSLGRGPYGYTF
d_call: -; j_call: TRBJ1-3; v_call: TRBV30; clone_size: -; cdr3_nt: TGTGCCTGGAACACGCGGCGGATATTCTCTGGAAACACCATATATTTT; cdr3_aa: CAWNTRRIFSGNTIYF
d_call: TRBD1; j_call: TRBJ2-7; v_call: TRBV5-1; clone_size: -; cdr3_nt: TGCGCCAGCAGCTTGAGAACAGTGGGACAGGGGGCCTACGAGCAGTACTTC; cdr3_aa: CASSLRTVGQGAYEQYF
d_call: -; j_call: TRBJ1-1; v_call: TRBV6-4; clone_size: once; cdr3_nt: TGTGCCAGCAGTGAGAGGCGAACCACTGAAGCTTTCTTT; cdr3_aa: CASSERRTTEAFF
d_call: TRBD1; j_call: TRBJ1-2; v_call: TRBV7-2; clone_size: -; cdr3_nt: TGTGCCAGCAGCTTAAGATCCAGAGGGGGCCCTAACTATGGCTACACCTTC; cdr3_aa: CASSLRSRGGPNYGYTF
d_call: -; j_call: TRBJ1-2; v_call: TRBV2; clone_size: -; cdr3_nt: TGTGCCAGAGGGCTAGAGTCGTACTATGGCTACACCTTC; cdr3_aa: CARGLESYYGYTF
d_call: -; j_call: TRBJ1-2; v_call: TRBV27; clone_size: -; cdr3_nt: TGTGCCAGCAGTTTATGGGGGGCGGATGGCTACACCTTC; cdr3_aa: CASSLWGADGYTF
d_call: -; j_call: TRBJ1-1; v_call: TRBV19; clone_size: -; cdr3_nt: TGTGCCAGTAGTTTCGGAACTGAAGCTTTCTTT; cdr3_aa: CASSFGTEAFF
d_call: -; j_call: TRBJ1-1; v_call: TRBV7-9; clone_size: -; cdr3_nt: TGTGCCAGCAGCCCATACACTGAAGCTTTCTTT; cdr3_aa: CASSPYTEAFF
d_call: -; j_call: TRBJ1-2; v_call: TRBV5-1; clone_size: -; cdr3_nt: TGCGCCAGCAGCTCTAACCTGGACAGACACTATGGCTACACCTTC; cdr3_aa: CASSSNLDRHYGYTF
d_call: -; j_call: TRBJ2-5; v_call: TRBV18; clone_size: -; cdr3_nt: TGTGCCAGCTCACTTCAGGGGGGGCCGGTACAAGAGACCCAGTACTTC; cdr3_aa: CASSLQGGPVQETQYF